Presented here are 5 T cell receptor beta chains from one specimen sequenced in a study of spatial heterogeneity in lung cancer (dated by TCRdb to between 2017 and 2020). The library was obtained by 5' RACE. Sequencing relied on a NextSeq 500. In-frame beta chains were kept once TCRdb had trimmed the public reads at Q25 with fastp and called clones with MiXCR. Each entry merges the rows of one CDR3 protein and shows their most common DNA and genes. This sample has roughly 12,000 distinct CDR3 sequences in its table, and more than 15% of those were observed once. The biggest ten clones account for approximately 53% of the sample. Per the publication, the time point label means: sample taken at primary tumor resection. Whole RNA extracted from tumor and nontumor lung tissue, or from cryopreserved PBMC samples, was used for TCR sequencing without cell sorting. Specimen: PBMCs, collected at surgery. These receptor sequences come from a male donor with early-stage non-small cell lung cancer.

V is TRBV29-1 and J is TRBJ1-1; D may be TRBD1 (5 bases). The V gene lost 4 bases and the J gene lost 1 base, with 10 bases spanning the gap. This CDR3 has 13 amino acids. CDR1 and CDR2 (germline): SQVTM, ANQGSEA. For the CDR3, the DNA is TGCAGCGTTGTTGACAGAGCGAACACTGAAGCTTTCTTT. Amino acids: CSVVDRANTEAFF.

The chain carries TRBV11-3 and TRBJ2-1; TRBD2 matches 10 bases. V trimming: 9 bases; J trimming: 12 bases; junction bases outside the gene matches: 11. The germline V gene has CDR1 SGHNT and CDR2 YENEEA. This CDR3 comprises 13 residues. CDR3 DNA: TGTGCCAGTTCGGCTAGCGGGAGATATGGGCAGTTCTTC. Protein sequence: CASSASGRYGQFF.

This clonotype was detected a few times. The gene calls are TRBV7-8 and TRBJ2-1; D might be TRBD2 (7 bases). This CDR3 contains 13 residues. V was clipped by 10 bases and J by 0 bases, with 10 bases between them. From germline, CDR1 is SGHVS and CDR2 FQNEAQ. DNA for the CDR3: TGTGCCACGAGGGGGGGCTCCTACAATGAGCAGTTCTTC. Amino acids: CATRGGSYNEQFF. The full variable domain, rest sourced from reference TRBV7-8 and TRBJ2-1, is GAGVSQSPRYKVAKRGQDVALRCDPISGHVSLFWYQQALGQGPEFLTYFQNEAQLDKSGLPSDRFFAERPEGSVSTLKIQRTQQEDSAVYLCATRGGSYNEQFFGPGTRLTVL.

This clonotype was detected a few times. V is TRBV7-8 and J is TRBJ2-2; a weak D match, TRBD1 (5 bases). The germline CDR1 and CDR2 sequences are SGHVS and FQNEAQ. The length of the CDR3 is 15 residues. V lost 3 bases, J lost 5 bases, and 13 bases lay in between. This CDR3 is CASSLGQGWTGELFF. Written as DNA, the CDR3 is TGTGCCAGCAGCTTGGGTCAGGGTTGGACCGGGGAGCTGTTTTTT.

This clonotype was observed many times. The rearrangement links TRBV12-3 or TRBV12-4 to TRBJ1-2; D remains ambiguous. V was pared by 2 bases and J by 4 bases, with 11 bases between. The CDR3 has 14 amino acids. The CDR3 protein is CASSLRGYGYGYTF. CDR3 DNA: TGTGCCAGCAGTTTAAGAGGGTATGGCTATGGCTACACCTTC.